The present TCR beta chain was sequenced within a study of T cell responses to AZD1222 COVID-19 vaccine. Study details: Second doses at about 4 or about 12 weeks were pooled.

Study results and limitations: Researchers report vaccine-associated CD4 TCRs spanning spike, with dominance at 160-218 and 743-854. Clonal diversity was possibly underestimated, and white British individuals and females predominated among donors.

Trimming pared 2 bases from V and 4 bases from J, leaving 9 bases between. This CDR3 is built from 13 residues. Germline CDR1 and CDR2: MNHEY and SVGAGI. Measured with immunoSEQ multiplex PCR; TCRdb has only the in-frame clones, and not every one. The sample comprises approximately 100,000 clones, roughly nine tenths of which are singletons, and around 5% rests with the top ten. To note about this clone: The antigen is not known.

The source of this sequence is an adult in good health. The chain recombines TRBV6-5 with TRBJ2-7; D is perhaps TRBD1 (6 bases). Sequences were derived from peripheral blood, sampled on day 0 of AZD1222 vaccination. The DNA of the CDR3 is TGTGCCAGCAGTTACGGGGGCCGGTACGAGCAGTACTTC. This encodes CASSYGGRYEQYF.